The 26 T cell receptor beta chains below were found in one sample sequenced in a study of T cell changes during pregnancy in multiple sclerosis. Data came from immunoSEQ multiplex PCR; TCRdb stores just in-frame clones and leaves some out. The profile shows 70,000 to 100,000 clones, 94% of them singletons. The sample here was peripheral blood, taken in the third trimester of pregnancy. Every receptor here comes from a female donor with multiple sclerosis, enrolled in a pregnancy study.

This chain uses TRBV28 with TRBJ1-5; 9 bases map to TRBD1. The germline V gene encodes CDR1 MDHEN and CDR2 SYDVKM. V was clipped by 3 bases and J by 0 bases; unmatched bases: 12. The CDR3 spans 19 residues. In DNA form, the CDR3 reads TGTGCCAGCAGTTTCCCCAGTACAGGGGGCGGAGGTAGCAATCAGCCCCAGCATTTT. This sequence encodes CASSFPSTGGGGSNQPQHF.

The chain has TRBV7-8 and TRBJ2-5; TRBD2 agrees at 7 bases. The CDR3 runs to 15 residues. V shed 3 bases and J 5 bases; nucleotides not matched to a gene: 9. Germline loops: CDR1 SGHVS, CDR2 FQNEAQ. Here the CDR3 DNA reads TGTGCCAGCAGCTTTGGGGGGGGTGGGCTCGAGACCCAGTACTTC. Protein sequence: CASSFGGGGLETQYF.

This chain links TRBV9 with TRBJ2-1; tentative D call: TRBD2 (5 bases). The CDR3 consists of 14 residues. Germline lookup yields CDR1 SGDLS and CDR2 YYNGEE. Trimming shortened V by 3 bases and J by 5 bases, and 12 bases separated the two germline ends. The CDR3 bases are TGTGCCAGCAGCGGTGGAACGGGGAACAATGAGCAGTTCTTC. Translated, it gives CASSGGTGNNEQFF.

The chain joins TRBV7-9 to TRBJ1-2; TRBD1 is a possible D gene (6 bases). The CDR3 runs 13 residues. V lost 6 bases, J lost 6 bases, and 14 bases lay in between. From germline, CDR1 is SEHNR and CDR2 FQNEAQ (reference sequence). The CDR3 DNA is TGTGCCAGCAGAATGCGGGGGGCGCATGGCTACACCTTC. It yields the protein CASRMRGAHGYTF.

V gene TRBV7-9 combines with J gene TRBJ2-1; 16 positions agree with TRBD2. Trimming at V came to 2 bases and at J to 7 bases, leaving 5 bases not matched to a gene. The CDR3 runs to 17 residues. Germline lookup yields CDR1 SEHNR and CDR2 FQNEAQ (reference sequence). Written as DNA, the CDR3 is TGTGCCAGCAGCTTACTCGGGACTAGCGGGAGGGCGAATGAGCAGTTCTTC. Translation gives CASSLLGTSGRANEQFF.

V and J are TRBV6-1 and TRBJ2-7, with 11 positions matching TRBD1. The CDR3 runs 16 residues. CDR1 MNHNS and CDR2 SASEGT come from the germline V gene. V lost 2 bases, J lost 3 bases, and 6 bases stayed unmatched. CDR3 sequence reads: CASSESTGTGGYEQYF. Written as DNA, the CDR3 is TGTGCCAGCAGTGAATCCACCGGGACAGGGGGCTACGAGCAGTACTTC.

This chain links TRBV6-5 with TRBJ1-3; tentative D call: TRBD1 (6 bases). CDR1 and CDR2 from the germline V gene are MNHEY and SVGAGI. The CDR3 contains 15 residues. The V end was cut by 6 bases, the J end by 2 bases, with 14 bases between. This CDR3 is CASSYLQGAGNTIYF. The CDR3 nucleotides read TGTGCCAGCAGCTACCTACAGGGAGCTGGAAACACCATATATTTT.

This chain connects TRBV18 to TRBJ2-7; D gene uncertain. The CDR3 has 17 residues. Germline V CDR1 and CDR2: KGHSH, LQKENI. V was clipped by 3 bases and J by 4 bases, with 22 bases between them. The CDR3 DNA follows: TGTGCCAGCTCACCTTCCCTTGCAGCGCGGAGTTTTTACGAGCAGTACTTC. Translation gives CASSPSLAARSFYEQYF.

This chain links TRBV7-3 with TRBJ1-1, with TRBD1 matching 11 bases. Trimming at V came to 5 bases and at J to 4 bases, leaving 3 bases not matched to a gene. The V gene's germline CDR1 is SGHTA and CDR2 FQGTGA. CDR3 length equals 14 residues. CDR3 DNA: TGTGCCAGCAGCGACGGGACAGGGGGCACTGAAGCTTTCTTT. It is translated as CASSDGTGGTEAFF. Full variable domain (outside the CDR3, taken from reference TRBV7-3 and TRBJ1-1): GAGVSQTPSNKVTEKGKYVELRCDPISGHTALYWYRQSLGQGPEFLIYFQGTGAADDSGLPNDRFFAVRPEGSVSTLKIQRTERGDSAVYLCASSDGTGGTEAFFGQGTRLTVV.

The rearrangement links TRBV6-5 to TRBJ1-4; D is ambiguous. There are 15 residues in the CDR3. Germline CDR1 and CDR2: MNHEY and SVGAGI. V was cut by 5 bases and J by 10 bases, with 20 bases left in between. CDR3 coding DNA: TGTGCCAGCAGTAGAACCAGATCACTCGAGGCAAAACTGTTTTTT. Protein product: CASSRTRSLEAKLFF.

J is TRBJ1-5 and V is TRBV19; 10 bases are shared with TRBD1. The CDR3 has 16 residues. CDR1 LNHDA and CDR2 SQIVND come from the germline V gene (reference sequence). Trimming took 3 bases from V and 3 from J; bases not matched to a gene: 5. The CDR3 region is CASSIGDRGFNQPQHF. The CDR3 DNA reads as TGTGCCAGTAGTATTGGGGACAGGGGTTTCAATCAGCCCCAGCATTTT. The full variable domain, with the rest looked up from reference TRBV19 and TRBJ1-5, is DGGITQSPKYLFRKEGQNVTLSCEQNLNHDAMYWYRQDPGQGLRLIYYSQIVNDFQKGDIAEGYSVSREKKESFPLTVTSAQKNPTAFYLCASSIGDRGFNQPQHFGDGTRLSIL.

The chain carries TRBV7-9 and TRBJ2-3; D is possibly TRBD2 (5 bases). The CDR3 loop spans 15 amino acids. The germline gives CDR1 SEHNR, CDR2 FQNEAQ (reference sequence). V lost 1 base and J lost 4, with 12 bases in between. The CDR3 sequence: CASSLDGSRADTQYF. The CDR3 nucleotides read TGTGCCAGCAGCTTAGATGGGAGTCGCGCAGATACGCAGTATTTT.

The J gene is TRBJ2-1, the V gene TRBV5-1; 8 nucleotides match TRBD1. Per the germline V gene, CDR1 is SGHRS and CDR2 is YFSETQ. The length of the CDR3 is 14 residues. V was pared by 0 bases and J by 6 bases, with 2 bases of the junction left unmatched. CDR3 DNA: TGCGCCAGCAGCTTGGGACAGGGGATCAATGAGCAGTTCTTC. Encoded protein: CASSLGQGINEQFF.

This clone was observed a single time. For the CDR3, the DNA is TGTGCCAGCAGTGAAGCAGGGGGCCACAATCAGCCCCAGCATTTT. Its translation: CASSEAGGHNQPQHF. The J gene is TRBJ1-5, the V gene TRBV6-1; the match to TRBD1 covers 7 bases. CDR3 length: 15 amino acids. V trimming: 0 bases; J trimming: 3 bases; junction bases outside the gene matches: 2. The germline CDR1 and CDR2 sequences are MNHNS and SASEGT.

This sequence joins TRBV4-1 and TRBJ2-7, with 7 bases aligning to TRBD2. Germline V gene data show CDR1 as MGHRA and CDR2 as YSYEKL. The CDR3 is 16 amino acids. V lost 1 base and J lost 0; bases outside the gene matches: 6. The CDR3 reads CASSQVGPSGSYEQYF. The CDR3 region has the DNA TGCGCCAGCAGCCAAGTGGGCCCTAGCGGCTCCTACGAGCAGTACTTC.

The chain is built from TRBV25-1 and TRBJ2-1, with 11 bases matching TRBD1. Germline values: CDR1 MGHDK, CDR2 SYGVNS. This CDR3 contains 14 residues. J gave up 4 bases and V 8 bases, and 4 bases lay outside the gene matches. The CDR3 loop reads CASQGDRGYNEQFF. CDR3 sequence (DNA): TGTGCCAGCCAGGGGGACAGGGGGTACAATGAGCAGTTCTTC.

This CDR3 is CASSIRGWASGSSYNEQFF. DNA of the CDR3: TGTGCCAGTAGTATTAGGGGATGGGCTAGCGGAAGCTCCTACAATGAGCAGTTCTTC. This chain connects TRBV19 to TRBJ2-1; the match to TRBD2 covers 7 bases. V shed 3 bases and J 0 bases; nucleotides not matched to a gene: 14. The germline CDR1 and CDR2 sequences are LNHDA and SQIVND (reference sequence). The CDR3 runs to 19 residues.

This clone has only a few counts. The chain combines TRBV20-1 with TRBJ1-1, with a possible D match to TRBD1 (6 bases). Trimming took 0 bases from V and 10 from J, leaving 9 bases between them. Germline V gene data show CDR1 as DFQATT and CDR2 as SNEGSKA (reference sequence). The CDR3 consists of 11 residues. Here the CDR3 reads CSARETGRAFF. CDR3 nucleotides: TGCAGTGCTAGAGAGACAGGAAGAGCTTTCTTT.

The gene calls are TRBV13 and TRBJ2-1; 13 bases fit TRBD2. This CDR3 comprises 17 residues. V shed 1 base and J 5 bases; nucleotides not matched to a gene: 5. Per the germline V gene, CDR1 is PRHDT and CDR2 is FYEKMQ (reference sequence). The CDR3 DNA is TGTGCCAGCAGCTTAGCCTCCGGGACTAGCGGGAACAATGAGCAGTTCTTC. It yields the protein CASSLASGTSGNNEQFF.

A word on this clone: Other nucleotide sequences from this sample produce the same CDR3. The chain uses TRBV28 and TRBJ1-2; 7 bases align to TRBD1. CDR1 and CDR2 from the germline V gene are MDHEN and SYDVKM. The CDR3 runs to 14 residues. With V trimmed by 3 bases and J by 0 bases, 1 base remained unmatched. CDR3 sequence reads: CASSLTGPNYGYTF. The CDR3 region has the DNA TGTGCCAGCAGTTTGACAGGGCCTAACTATGGCTACACCTTC.

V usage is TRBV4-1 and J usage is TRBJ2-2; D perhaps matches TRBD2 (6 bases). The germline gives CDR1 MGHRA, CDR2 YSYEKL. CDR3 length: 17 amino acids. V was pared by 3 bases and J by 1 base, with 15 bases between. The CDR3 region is CASSQSGFGGNTGELFF. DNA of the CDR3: TGCGCCAGCAGCCAGTCGGGCTTCGGGGGGAACACCGGGGAGCTGTTTTTT.

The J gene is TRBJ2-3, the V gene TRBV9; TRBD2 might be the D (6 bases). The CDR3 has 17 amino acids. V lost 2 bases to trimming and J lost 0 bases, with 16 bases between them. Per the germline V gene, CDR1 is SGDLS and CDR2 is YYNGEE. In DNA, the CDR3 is TGTGCCAGCAGCGTCTTTCGCGGGGCGGCTAGCACAGATACGCAGTATTTT. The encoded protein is CASSVFRGAASTDTQYF.

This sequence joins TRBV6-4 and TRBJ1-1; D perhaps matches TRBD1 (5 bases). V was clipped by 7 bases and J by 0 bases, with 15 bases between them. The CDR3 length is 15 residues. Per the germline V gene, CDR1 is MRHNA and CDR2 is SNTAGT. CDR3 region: CASKAGPGMNTEAFF. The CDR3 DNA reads TGTGCCAGCAAGGCGGGGCCTGGGATGAACACTGAAGCTTTCTTT.

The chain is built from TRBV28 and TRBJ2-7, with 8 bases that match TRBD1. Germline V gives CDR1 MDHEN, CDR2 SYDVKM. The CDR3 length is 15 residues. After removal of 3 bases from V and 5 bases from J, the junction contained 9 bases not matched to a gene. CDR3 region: CASSFNGQGHDEQYF. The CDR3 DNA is TGTGCCAGCAGTTTTAACGGACAGGGACATGACGAGCAGTACTTC. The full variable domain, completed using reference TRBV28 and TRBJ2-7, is DVKVTQSSRYLVKRTGEKVFLECVQDMDHENMFWYRQDPGLGLRLIYFSYDVKMKEKGDIPEGYSVSREKKERFSLILESASTNQTSMYLCASSFNGQGHDEQYFGPGTRLTVT.

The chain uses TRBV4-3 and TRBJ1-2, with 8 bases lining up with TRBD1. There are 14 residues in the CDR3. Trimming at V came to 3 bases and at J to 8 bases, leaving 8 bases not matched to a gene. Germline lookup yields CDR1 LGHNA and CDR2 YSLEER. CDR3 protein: CASSHFGTGGGYTF. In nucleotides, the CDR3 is TGCGCCAGCAGCCATTTCGGGACAGGAGGGGGCTACACCTTC.

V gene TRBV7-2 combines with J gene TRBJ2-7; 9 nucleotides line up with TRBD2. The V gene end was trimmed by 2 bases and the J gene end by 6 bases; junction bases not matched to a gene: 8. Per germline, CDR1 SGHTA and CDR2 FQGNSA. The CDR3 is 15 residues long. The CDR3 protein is CASSLLSGSFSEQYF. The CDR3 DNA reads TGTGCCAGCAGCTTACTTAGCGGGAGTTTTAGCGAGCAGTACTTC.